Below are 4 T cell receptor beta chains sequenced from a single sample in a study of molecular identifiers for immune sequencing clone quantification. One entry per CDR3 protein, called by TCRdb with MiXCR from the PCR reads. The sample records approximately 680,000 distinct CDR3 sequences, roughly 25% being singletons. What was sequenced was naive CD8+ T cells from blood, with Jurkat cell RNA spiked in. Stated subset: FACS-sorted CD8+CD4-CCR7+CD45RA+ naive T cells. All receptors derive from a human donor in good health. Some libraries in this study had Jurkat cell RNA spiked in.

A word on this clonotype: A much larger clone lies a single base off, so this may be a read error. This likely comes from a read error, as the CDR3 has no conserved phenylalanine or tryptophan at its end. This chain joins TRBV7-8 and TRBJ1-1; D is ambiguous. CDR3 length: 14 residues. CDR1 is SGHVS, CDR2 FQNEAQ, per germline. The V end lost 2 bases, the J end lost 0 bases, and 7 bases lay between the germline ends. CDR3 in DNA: TGTGCCAGCAGCTTAAAAGACCTGAACACTGAAGCTTTCTCT. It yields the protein CASSLKDLNTEAFS.

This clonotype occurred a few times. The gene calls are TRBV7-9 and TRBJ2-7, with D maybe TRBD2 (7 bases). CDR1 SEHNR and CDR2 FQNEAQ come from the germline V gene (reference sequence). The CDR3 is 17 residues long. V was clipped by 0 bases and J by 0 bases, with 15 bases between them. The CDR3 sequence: CASSLANGGPDSYEQYF. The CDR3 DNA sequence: TGTGCCAGCAGCTTAGCCAACGGGGGGCCCGACTCCTACGAGCAGTACTTC.

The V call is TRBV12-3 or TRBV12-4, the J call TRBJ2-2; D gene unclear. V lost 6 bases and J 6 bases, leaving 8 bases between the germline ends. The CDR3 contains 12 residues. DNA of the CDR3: TGTGCCAGCAGGGGTAGGGCCGGGGAGCTGTTTTTT. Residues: CASRGRAGELFF.

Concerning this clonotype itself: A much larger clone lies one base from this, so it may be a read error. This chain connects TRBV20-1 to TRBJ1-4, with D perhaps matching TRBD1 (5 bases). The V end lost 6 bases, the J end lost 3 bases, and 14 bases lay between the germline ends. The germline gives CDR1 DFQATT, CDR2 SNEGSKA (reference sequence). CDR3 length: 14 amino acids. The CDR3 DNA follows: TGCAGTGCCAGGGCGTCCAGACCTAATGAAAAACTGTTTTTT. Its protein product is CSARASRPNEKLFF.